The 28 T cell receptor beta chains reported below all come from one sample, sequenced in a study of blood T cell repertoires in COVID-19. Libraries were prepared by immunoSEQ multiplex PCR; TCRdb keeps only in-frame clonotypes and omits some of them. This table holds roughly 69,000 clones, 90% found once. Material: peripheral blood. The source of these receptors is a man over 45 with acute or convalescent COVID-19.

The chain employs TRBV19 and TRBJ2-3, with 13 positions matching TRBD2. J was trimmed by 4 bases and V by 5 bases; bases with no gene match: 9. CDR1 LNHDA and CDR2 SQIVND come from the germline V gene (reference sequence). The CDR3 totals 17 residues. In nucleotides, the CDR3 is TGTGCCAGTAGTTCGCGAGGACTAGCGGGAGTGGCAGATACGCAGTATTTT. This codes for CASSSRGLAGVADTQYF.

The J gene is TRBJ1-2, the V gene TRBV5-8; weak D call: TRBD1 (6 bases). Per the germline V gene, CDR1 is SGHTS and CDR2 is YDEGEE. The ends were cut back, 4 bases at V and 1 base at J, with 8 bases in the middle. CDR3 length: 13 amino acids. The CDR3, as DNA: TGTGCCAGCAGCCCGGACAGTAACTATGGCTACACCTTC. Its protein product is CASSPDSNYGYTF.

This clone appeared a single time. The chain joins TRBV12-5 to TRBJ2-5, with D tentatively TRBD2 (6 bases). This CDR3 is 15 amino acids long. Germline CDR1 reads LGHNT; CDR2 reads FRNRAP. Between the trimmed V and J ends, which lost 6 bases and 5 bases, there was a span of 19 bases. DNA for the CDR3: TGTGCTAGTGGCCGAGGACGGGGGACTCTCGAGACCCAGTACTTC. Its translation: CASGRGRGTLETQYF.

This chain links TRBV27 with TRBJ1-6; 8 nucleotides line up with TRBD1. CDR1 and CDR2 from the germline V gene are MNHEY and SMNVEV (reference sequence). This CDR3 is 16 amino acids long. Losses at the gene ends were 1 base for V and 10 bases for J; bases not matched to a gene: 9. This chain's CDR3 is CASSLLAGGLKSPLHF. The CDR3 bases are TGTGCCAGCAGTTTATTGGCAGGGGGCCTAAAGTCACCCCTCCACTTT.

J is TRBJ1-4 and V is TRBV7-9; a weak D match, TRBD1 (6 bases). Trimming took 1 base from V and 4 from J, leaving 10 bases between them. Germline V gene sequence: CDR1 SEHNR, CDR2 FQNEAQ (reference sequence). The CDR3 is 15 amino acids. The CDR3 nucleotides read TGTGCCAGCAGCTTAGGGGGGCAGGGTAATGAAAAACTGTTTTTT. Translating gives CASSLGGQGNEKLFF.

This chain links TRBV27 with TRBJ2-4, with a possible D match to TRBD2 (6 bases). CDR3 size: 17 residues. V was trimmed by 5 bases and J by 0 bases, leaving 17 bases between them. CDR1 is MNHEY and CDR2 is SMNVEV in the germline V gene (reference sequence). The CDR3 protein is CASSAWGGMKAKNIQYF. CDR3 DNA sequence: TGTGCCAGCAGTGCCTGGGGAGGAATGAAAGCCAAAAACATTCAGTACTTC.

This rearrangement joins TRBV24-1 to TRBJ2-1; weak D call: TRBD1 (6 bases). The CDR3 sequence is 16 residues long. V lost 6 bases and J 2 bases, leaving 16 bases between the germline ends. Germline CDR1 reads KGHDR; CDR2 reads SFDVKD. The CDR3 sequence is CATSKGRQGPYNEQFF. Here the CDR3 DNA reads TGTGCCACCAGTAAGGGACGTCAGGGGCCCTACAATGAGCAGTTCTTC.

The genes are TRBV10-1 and TRBJ1-1; D remains ambiguous. Trimming left V 5 bases short and J 0 bases short, with 7 bases between. Germline V lookup: CDR1 WNHNN, CDR2 SYGVQD (reference sequence). The CDR3 spans 13 residues. The CDR3 region is CASSRRMNTEAFF. In DNA, the CDR3 is TGCGCCAGCAGTAGGCGGATGAACACTGAAGCTTTCTTT.

The J gene is TRBJ1-5, the V gene TRBV6-6, with a weak D call TRBD1 (5 bases). There are 14 residues in the CDR3. Germline CDR1 is MNHNY and CDR2 is SVGAGI (reference sequence). The V end was cut by 7 bases, the J end by 6 bases, with 16 bases between. The CDR3 sequence: CASTLKGVGQPQHF. DNA for the CDR3: TGTGCCAGCACCCTTAAAGGGGTCGGTCAGCCCCAGCATTTT.

The chain is built from TRBV6-6 and TRBJ1-2; TRBD1 is a possible D gene (5 bases). Looked up from germline, CDR1 is MNHNY and CDR2 is SVGAGI (reference sequence). This CDR3 is built from 12 residues. The V gene lost 0 bases and the J gene lost 6 bases, with 5 bases spanning the gap. The CDR3 region has the DNA TGTGCCAGCAGTTACTCAGGGGATGGCTACACCTTC. Translation gives CASSYSGDGYTF.

The rearrangement uses TRBV6-5 and TRBJ2-7, with unresolved D. Germline CDR1 is MNHEY and CDR2 is SVGAGI. The CDR3 length is 15 residues. Trimming took 5 bases from V and 0 from J, leaving 14 bases between them. The CDR3 bases are TGTGCCAGCAGTACCCCCGAGCGCCTCTCCTACGAGCAGTACTTC. Its translation: CASSTPERLSYEQYF.

The gene calls are TRBV7-8 and TRBJ2-7; tentatively, D is TRBD1 (6 bases). Trimming pared 1 base from V and 4 bases from J, leaving 8 bases between. The CDR3 extends over 13 amino acids. CDR1 and CDR2 (germline): SGHVS, FQNEAQ. The CDR3: CASSLGRGYEQYF. The CDR3 DNA reads TGTGCCAGCAGCTTAGGTAGGGGGTACGAGCAGTACTTC. The entire variable domain, with the rest obtained from reference TRBV7-8 and TRBJ2-7, is as follows: GAGVSQSPRYKVAKRGQDVALRCDPISGHVSLFWYQQALGQGPEFLTYFQNEAQLDKSGLPSDRFFAERPEGSVSTLKIQRTQQEDSAVYLCASSLGRGYEQYFGPGTRLTVT.

The chain uses TRBV5-1 and TRBJ2-7, with D perhaps matching TRBD2 (5 bases). Germline lookup yields CDR1 SGHRS and CDR2 YFSETQ. There are 16 residues in the CDR3. V shed 3 bases and J shed 4 bases, with 20 bases lying between them. The CDR3 sequence: CASSSSLVARPYEQYF. Written as DNA, the CDR3 is TGCGCCAGCAGCTCATCTTTAGTAGCGAGACCTTACGAGCAGTACTTC.

The chain couples TRBV5-1 to TRBJ2-3; D unclear. Germline V gene sequence: CDR1 SGHRS, CDR2 YFSETQ. CDR3 size: 14 residues. Trimming left V 4 bases short and J 2 bases short, with 11 bases between. CDR3 coding DNA: TGCGCCAGCAGCGCGACAACCCCCACAGATACGCAGTATTTT. Translated, it gives CASSATTPTDTQYF.

The chain employs TRBV5-4 and TRBJ2-1; D might be TRBD2 (5 bases). Trimming removed 3 bases at V and 11 bases at J, with 12 bases between. Germline V gene sequence: CDR1 SGHNT, CDR2 YYREEE (reference sequence). The CDR3 spans 12 residues. This CDR3 reads CASSSDWYKQFF. The CDR3 bases are TGTGCCAGCAGCTCGGACTGGTACAAGCAGTTCTTC.

This clone was detected only a few times. The V and J genes are TRBV24-1 and TRBJ1-2, with 11 bases fitting TRBD1. V lost 4 bases, J lost 8 bases, and 8 bases stayed unmatched. This CDR3 is 15 amino acids long. Germline V gene lookup returns CDR1 KGHDR and CDR2 SFDVKD. This CDR3 is CATSDPGQGARGYTF. The CDR3 DNA is TGTGCCACCAGTGACCCAGGACAGGGGGCCAGAGGCTACACCTTC.

The V gene is TRBV11-2, the J gene TRBJ2-7, with D possibly TRBD2 on 6 matching bases. V lost 3 bases and J lost 2, with 14 bases in between. The CDR3 spans 15 residues. The germline V gene encodes CDR1 SGHAT and CDR2 FQNNGV. DNA of the CDR3: TGTGCCAGCAGCTTCACGGTAGCGGATACCTACGAGCAGTACTTC. Amino acid sequence: CASSFTVADTYEQYF.

In its sample, this clone was seen a few times. This chain connects TRBV27 to TRBJ2-7, with TRBD2 identical over 13 bases. Germline V lookup: CDR1 MNHEY, CDR2 SMNVEV (reference sequence). This CDR3 comprises 14 residues. V dropped 3 bases and J dropped 4; count of bases not matched to a gene: 0. CDR3 sequence (DNA): TGTGCCAGCAGTTTGGGACTAGCGGGATACGAGCAGTACTTC. This sequence encodes CASSLGLAGYEQYF.

The J gene is TRBJ1-6, the V gene TRBV2; D not resolved. Trimming left V 4 bases short and J 8 bases short, with 12 bases between. This CDR3 has 14 amino acids. Germline V gene sequence: CDR1 SNHLY, CDR2 FYNNEI. The CDR3 spells CASSVSSRDSPLHF. The DNA for the CDR3 is TGTGCCAGCAGTGTCTCCTCTCGGGATTCACCCCTCCACTTT.

There are a few counts of this clone. The CDR3 nucleotides are TGTGCCAGTAGTGGAGGAAGGTTGACAGATACGCAGTATTTT. It specifies CASSGGRLTDTQYF. The chain has TRBV19 and TRBJ2-3; D possibly corresponds to TRBD2 (5 bases). Germline loops: CDR1 LNHDA, CDR2 SQIVND (reference sequence). V gave up 5 bases and J gave up 3 bases, with 12 bases separating them. This CDR3 spans 14 amino acids.

This clone was found a few times. This chain links TRBV6-5 with TRBJ1-5; 7 positions agree with TRBD1. V shed 7 bases and J 2 bases; nucleotides not matched to a gene: 2. Per germline, CDR1 MNHEY and CDR2 SVGAGI. This CDR3 is built from 13 residues. Here the CDR3 DNA reads TGTGCCAGCACCGGACAGGGCAATCAGCCCCAGCATTTT. This translates into CASTGQGNQPQHF.

The chain carries TRBV4-1 and TRBJ2-3, with 10 bases fitting TRBD2. V gave up 1 base and J gave up 2 bases; unmatched junction bases: 6. The CDR3 is made up of 17 amino acids. CDR1 is MGHRA, CDR2 YSYEKL, per germline. The chain's CDR3 is CASSQGTSGDLTDTQYF. DNA for the CDR3: TGCGCCAGCAGCCAAGGGACTAGCGGAGATCTCACAGATACGCAGTATTTT.

This sequence joins TRBV12-3 or TRBV12-4 and TRBJ1-1; possibly TRBD1 for D (5 bases). V dropped 5 bases and J dropped 4 bases, with 11 bases sitting between them. The CDR3 contains 13 residues. DNA for the CDR3: TGTGCCAGCAGTCGCCGGAGGGGCACTGAAGCTTTCTTT. Its protein is CASSRRRGTEAFF.

The V and J genes are TRBV18 and TRBJ1-1, with 7 bases identical to TRBD1. Losses at the gene ends were 4 bases for V and 1 base for J; bases not matched to a gene: 9. CDR3 length: 16 amino acids. Germline-derived CDR1 and CDR2 are KGHSH and LQKENI. Here the CDR3 reads CASSRTGTAKNTEAFF. In nucleotides, the CDR3 is TGTGCCAGCTCACGAACCGGGACAGCCAAGAACACTGAAGCTTTCTTT.

The J gene is TRBJ2-7, the V gene TRBV6-5; 8 bases agree with TRBD1. This CDR3 region has 14 residues. The germline gives CDR1 MNHEY, CDR2 SVGAGI. The V gene end was trimmed by 7 bases and the J gene end by 6 bases; junction bases not matched to a gene: 11. CDR3 sequence: CASNPLDRDREQYF. CDR3 sequence (DNA): TGTGCCAGCAACCCCCTGGACAGGGATCGCGAGCAGTACTTC.

The gene calls are TRBV3-1 (or the pseudogene TRBV3-2) and TRBJ2-1; 11 nucleotides match TRBD2. V shed 4 bases, J shed 7 bases, and the junction held 18 bases outside the gene matches. The CDR3 covers 19 residues. Germline V gene data show CDR1 as LGHDT and CDR2 as YNNKEL (reference sequence). The CDR3 bases are TGTGCCAGCAGCCCCCCGGGACTAGCGGACCTAATGGTGGGTAATGAGCAGTTCTTC. As protein: CASSPPGLADLMVGNEQFF.

The chain joins TRBV30 to TRBJ2-2; 7 bases map to TRBD2. The V and J ends lost 4 bases and 4 bases, in that order; junction bases with no gene match: 15. The CDR3 runs 17 residues. Per germline, CDR1 GTSNPN and CDR2 SVGIG (reference sequence). The DNA for the CDR3 is TGTGCCTGGACCCCCGACCGGGCGGGAGACGGCACCGGGGAGCTGTTTTTT. Amino acid sequence: CAWTPDRAGDGTGELFF. Complete variable domain (other parts from reference TRBV30 and TRBJ2-2): SQTIHQWPATLVQPVGSPLSLECTVEGTSNPNLYWYRQAAGRGLQLLFYSVGIGQISSEVPQNLSASRPQDRQFILSSKKLLLSDSGFYLCAWTPDRAGDGTGELFFGEGSRLTVL.

This clone was counted a few times. The V call is TRBV5-1, the J call TRBJ1-6; perhaps TRBD1 as D (5 bases). Per the germline V gene, CDR1 is SGHRS and CDR2 is YFSETQ. Trimming pared 1 base from V and 5 bases from J, leaving 19 bases between. The CDR3 is 18 amino acids. CDR3 sequence reads: CASSLIRPTATNNSPLHF. The DNA of the CDR3 is TGCGCCAGCAGCTTGATCAGGCCGACAGCTACTAATAATTCACCCCTCCACTTT. The variable domain in full, with the rest retrieved from reference TRBV5-1 and TRBJ1-6, is KAGVTQTPRYLIKTRGQQVTLSCSPISGHRSVSWYQQTPGQGLQFLFEYFSETQRNKGNFPGRFSGRQFSNSRSEMNVSTLELGDSALYLCASSLIRPTATNNSPLHFGNGTRLTVT.